This T cell receptor beta chain was identified during a study of shared clonotypes between healthy human individuals. Findings of the study overall: Sampling covered nothing but blood. Tissue TCR repertoires likely differ from those found in blood. Of the naive CD4 clonotypes, around 4.7% were shared across four donors.

Investigators divided CD4+ cells into CD45RA+ naive and CD45RA-negative memory subsets. This CDR3 comprises 14 residues. V shed 0 bases and J shed 4 bases, with 10 bases lying between them. The germline CDR1 and CDR2 sequences are SGHDT and YYEEEE. This clone has a single count. Its antigen is currently unknown. Produced via immunoSEQ multiplex PCR; TCRdb's table is partial and in-frame only. The sample has 1 million to 1.2 million clones; around three quarters are singletons. The clonotype was recovered from a man younger than 35 in good health. Some clones in this sample may be carry-over from other donors' samples. Sequenced material: memory CD4+ T cells from PBMCs. Documented subset: CD45RA-negative fraction. The chain carries TRBV5-6 and TRBJ1-2; D is uncertain. Here the CDR3 DNA reads TGTGCCAGCAGCTTGGAAGGGTCCCGCTATGGCTACACCTTC. Translating it yields CASSLEGSRYGYTF.